Listed below are T cell receptor beta chains from one sample, sequenced in a study of beta chain features in type 1 diabetes. Data came from immunoSEQ multiplex PCR; TCRdb stores just in-frame clones and leaves some out. This sample has tens of thousands of clones, with more than 65% found just once. Input material: stem cell memory CD4+ T cells from blood. These receptors came from a woman between 35 and 50 years old with type 1 diabetes. Each CDR3 is given with its conserved first and last residue. The D gene is left open where the match is weak. For some rows the clone size is stated as once, few or many, or as a class when expanded; others skip it.

v_gene,len,abundance,j_gene,d_gene,CDR3aa,CDR3nt
TRBV28,15,NA,TRBJ2-2,NA,CASNQWQGDTGELFF,TGTGCCAGCAACCAGTGGCAGGGCGACACCGGGGAGCTGTTTTTT
TRBV7-2,15,NA,TRBJ1-4,NA,CASSLVPPWSEKLFF,TGTGCCAGCAGCTTAGTCCCCCCCTGGAGTGAAAAACTGTTTTTT
TRBV5-4,14,NA,TRBJ1-5,NA,CASSHGGTHQPQHF,TGTGCCAGCAGCCACGGGGGAACTCATCAGCCCCAGCATTTT
TRBV10-3,18,NA,TRBJ2-2,TRBD1,CAISDPPTGQGSTGELFF,TGTGCCATCAGTGACCCGCCTACGGGACAGGGGTCCACCGGGGAGCTGTTTTTT
TRBV28,16,NA,TRBJ2-1,NA,CASSPPVGANRNEQFF,TGTGCCAGCAGTCCACCTGTGGGGGCTAATCGCAATGAGCAGTTCTTC
TRBV4-1,16,NA,TRBJ2-6,NA,CASSQDQTLGANVLTF,TGCGCCAGCAGCCAAGATCAGACTCTCGGGGCCAACGTCCTGACTTTC
TRBV2,15,few,TRBJ2-1,TRBD1,CASSESRGRVNEQFF,TGTGCCAGCAGTGAGTCCAGGGGGCGAGTGAATGAGCAGTTCTTC
TRBV28,12,few,TRBJ1-5,NA,CASCARDQPQHF,TGTGCCAGCTGCGCCCGGGATCAGCCCCAGCATTTT
TRBV7-2,13,NA,TRBJ2-4,TRBD1,CASSWDRGNIQYF,TGTGCCAGCAGCTGGGACAGGGGAAACATTCAGTACTTC
TRBV5-1,17,NA,TRBJ2-1,TRBD1,CASSLPTGGPRSGEQFF,TGCGCCAGCAGCTTACCTACAGGGGGACCAAGGTCTGGTGAGCAGTTCTTC
TRBV7-2,15,NA,TRBJ2-5,TRBD1,CASSLDRGVGETQYF,TGTGCCAGCAGCTTAGACAGGGGAGTGGGTGAGACCCAGTACTTC
TRBV11-3,15,NA,TRBJ2-5,NA,CASSLATGRQETQYF,TGTGCCAGCAGCTTGGCGACCGGGAGACAAGAGACCCAGTACTTC
TRBV5-1,13,NA,TRBJ1-1,NA,CASAGTWNTEAFF,TGCGCCAGCGCCGGGACATGGAACACTGAAGCTTTCTTT
TRBV7-2,16,few,TRBJ1-4,TRBD1,CASSLGTGGTNEKLFF,TGTGCCAGCAGCTTAGGAACAGGGGGGACTAATGAAAAACTGTTTTTT
TRBV27,16,NA,TRBJ1-5,TRBD1,CASSLGTGDRHQPQHF,TGTGCCAGCAGTTTAGGGACAGGGGATAGACACCAGCCCCAGCATTTT
TRBV6-5,14,NA,TRBJ2-7,NA,CASSYRQNSYEQYF,TGTGCCAGCAGTTACAGACAGAACTCCTACGAGCAGTACTTC
TRBV7-3,14,few,TRBJ1-2,NA,CASSLIGDSYGYTF,TGTGCCAGCAGCTTAATCGGAGATAGCTATGGCTACACCTTC
TRBV18,16,few,TRBJ2-1,NA,CASSPPRKDSYNEQFF,TGTGCCAGCTCACCACCACGAAAGGACAGCTACAATGAGCAGTTCTTC
TRBV9,13,NA,TRBJ2-7,TRBD1,CASSRQGNYEQYF,TGTGCCAGCAGCCGACAGGGTAACTACGAGCAGTACTTC
TRBV4-2,14,NA,TRBJ1-1,NA,CASSQDPLIPEAFF,TGTGCCAGCAGCCAAGATCCACTGATCCCTGAAGCTTTCTTT
TRBV19,18,few,TRBJ1-5,TRBD1,CASSTPGDRDGSNQPQHF,TGTGCCAGTAGTACCCCCGGGGACAGGGACGGCAGCAATCAGCCCCAGCATTTT
TRBV27,12,NA,TRBJ2-7,NA,CASSLQDYEQYF,TGTGCCAGCAGTTTGCAGGACTACGAGCAGTACTTC
TRBV5-6,15,NA,TRBJ1-5,NA,CASSSKDTSNQPQHF,TGTGCCAGCAGCTCCAAAGACACGAGCAATCAGCCCCAACATTTT
TRBV20-1,11,few,TRBJ2-7,NA,CSASSQGEQYF,TGCAGTGCCTCCTCTCAGGGGGAGCAGTACTTC
TRBV4-3,14,NA,TRBJ2-6,NA,CASSHLSGANVLTF,TGCGCCAGCAGCCACCTCTCTGGGGCCAACGTCCTGACTTTC
TRBV29-1,13,NA,TRBJ2-7,TRBD1,CSVEKGQGFEQYF,TGCAGCGTTGAAAAAGGACAGGGCTTCGAGCAGTACTTC
TRBV7-9,15,NA,TRBJ2-2,TRBD1,CASSGPQGFTGELFF,TGTGCCAGCAGCGGCCCACAGGGGTTCACCGGGGAGCTGTTTTTT
TRBV29-1,17,NA,TRBJ2-4,TRBD2,CSVVGAGGAGAKNIQYF,TGCAGCGTTGTGGGAGCGGGGGGGGCTGGGGCCAAAAACATTCAGTACTTC
TRBV5-4,16,few,TRBJ2-1,NA,CASSLGRGASYNEQFF,TGTGCCAGCAGCTTGGGTCGGGGGGCCTCCTACAATGAGCAGTTCTTC
TRBV6-6,14,NA,TRBJ2-7,TRBD1,CASSQGQPVYEQYF,TGTGCCAGCAGCCAGGGACAGCCGGTCTACGAGCAGTACTTC
TRBV4-2,19,few,TRBJ2-3,TRBD2,CASSQDLKLTSGIGDTQYF,TGTGCCAGCAGCCAAGATCTTAAACTGACTAGCGGGATCGGAGATACGCAGTATTTT
TRBV7-2,15,NA,TRBJ2-1,TRBD2,CASSLEGTSFHEQFF,TGTGCCAGCAGCTTGGAAGGGACTAGCTTCCATGAGCAGTTCTTC
TRBV5-1,17,NA,TRBJ2-5,TRBD2,CASSFGASGPVQETQYF,TGCGCCAGCAGCTTTGGAGCTAGCGGCCCCGTCCAAGAGACCCAGTACTTC
TRBV6-6,11,NA,TRBJ2-7,TRBD1,CASGPTGEQYF,TGTGCCAGCGGCCCGACAGGGGAGCAGTACTTC
TRBV9,15,NA,TRBJ1-3,NA,CASSLRSYSGNTIYF,TGTGCCAGCAGCCTTCGGTCCTATTCTGGAAACACCATATATTTT
TRBV7-3,15,NA,TRBJ2-3,NA,CASSLRAGSTDTQYF,TGTGCCAGCAGCTTAAGGGCGGGGAGCACAGATACGCAGTATTTT
TRBV7-2,12,NA,TRBJ1-3,NA,CASSLYPYTIYF,TGTGCCAGCAGCTTATATCCGTACACCATATATTTT
TRBV7-9,16,NA,TRBJ1-3,NA,CASSPLQGSSGNTIYF,TGTGCCAGCAGCCCTCTACAGGGCTCCTCTGGAAACACCATATATTTT
TRBV6-5,14,NA,TRBJ1-5,NA,CASSFRRGNQPQHF,TGTGCCAGCAGTTTCCGCCGGGGCAATCAGCCCCAGCATTTT